The 18 T cell receptor beta chains below come from one sample, sequenced in a study of cytomegalovirus exposure and HLA in healthy donors. The PCR employed 60 Vbeta primers together with 13 Jbeta primers. Sequencing was performed with immunoSEQ multiplex PCR; in TCRdb, only in-frame clones are kept and a portion is missing. This repertoire shows some 240,000 clones, more than 75% found once; its top ten account for 3.8%. Material for sequencing was PBMCs. These receptors were obtained from a male donor in good health and CMV-seronegative.

V gene TRBV6-1 combines with J gene TRBJ2-3, with D unclear. There are 13 residues in the CDR3. Germline assignment: CDR1 MNHNS and CDR2 SASEGT. Trimming stripped 4 bases from V and 2 bases from J, with 7 bases between. CDR3 DNA: TGTGCCAGCAGTGGCCTCTACACAGATACGCAGTATTTT. This gives the protein CASSGLYTDTQYF.

The chain employs TRBV29-1 and TRBJ1-2; D might be TRBD1 (6 bases). Germline lookup yields CDR1 SQVTM and CDR2 ANQGSEA. The CDR3 extends over 12 amino acids. Trimming removed 7 bases from V and 5 bases from J, with 14 bases in between. The chain's CDR3 is CSGRGSEYGYTF. The CDR3 nucleotides read TGCAGCGGAAGGGGGAGTGAGTATGGCTACACCTTC.

The chain employs TRBV6-1 and TRBJ1-2; D remains unclear. The CDR3 consists of 13 residues. V lost 0 bases to trimming and J lost 4 bases, with 6 bases between them. CDR1 is MNHNS and CDR2 is SASEGT in the germline V gene. The CDR3 region has the DNA TGTGCCAGCAGTGAAGCGCCAGGCTATGGCTACACCTTC. Translated, it gives CASSEAPGYGYTF.

V and J are TRBV5-4 and TRBJ2-3; 7 bases line up with TRBD2. V shed 0 bases, J shed 0 bases, and the junction held 7 bases outside the gene matches. The CDR3 spans 17 residues. Germline lookup yields CDR1 SGHNT and CDR2 YYREEE (reference sequence). Here the CDR3 reads CASSLGGGRSSTDTQYF. In DNA form, the CDR3 reads TGTGCCAGCAGCTTGGGTGGCGGGAGATCGAGCACAGATACGCAGTATTTT.

The rearrangement uses TRBV28 and TRBJ2-7; D possibly corresponds to TRBD2 (6 bases). Germline V gives CDR1 MDHEN, CDR2 SYDVKM. CDR3 length equals 14 residues. V lost 6 bases and J lost 3, with 15 bases in between. The CDR3 region has the DNA TGTGCCAGCAGGCCCGCGGGACCCATCTACGAGCAGTACTTC. This codes for CASRPAGPIYEQYF.

This chain uses TRBV9 with TRBJ2-1; TRBD2 agrees at 9 bases. Germline V gene lookup returns CDR1 SGDLS and CDR2 YYNGEE. V lost 0 bases, J lost 5 bases, and 6 bases stayed unmatched. The CDR3 is made up of 16 amino acids. The CDR3 sequence: CASSVEVAGANNEQFF. The CDR3 nucleotides are TGTGCCAGCAGCGTAGAGGTAGCGGGAGCTAACAATGAGCAGTTCTTC.

The chain couples TRBV2 to TRBJ2-2, with D possibly being TRBD2 (6 bases). Germline CDR1 reads SNHLY; CDR2 reads FYNNEI. The V end was cut by 6 bases, the J end by 11 bases, with 22 bases between. The CDR3 runs 15 residues. CDR3 in amino acids: CASREGYAQTTELFF. Written as DNA, the CDR3 is TGTGCCAGCAGGGAGGGTTATGCCCAGACGACCGAGCTGTTTTTT.

This clone was observed a handful of times. The gene calls are TRBV27 and TRBJ1-4, with 7 bases matching TRBD1. The CDR3 runs 13 residues. CDR1 is MNHEY, CDR2 SMNVEV, per germline (reference sequence). V shed 5 bases and J 8 bases; nucleotides not matched to a gene: 5. The CDR3 DNA reads as TGTGCCAGCAGTCCTCGACAGGGAGAAAAACTGTTTTTT. It is translated as CASSPRQGEKLFF.

The V call is TRBV9, the J call TRBJ2-7, with 16 bases aligning to TRBD2. The length of the CDR3 is 15 residues. V gave up 3 bases and J gave up 6 bases; unmatched junction bases: 3. Germline V gives CDR1 SGDLS, CDR2 YYNGEE. The CDR3 is CASSAGLAGGIEQYF. CDR3 sequence (DNA): TGTGCCAGCAGCGCGGGACTAGCGGGAGGGATCGAGCAGTACTTC.

The chain employs TRBV5-6 and TRBJ2-1; TRBD2 aligns across 8 bases. Per the germline V gene, CDR1 is SGHDT and CDR2 is YYEEEE. The CDR3 extends over 13 amino acids. The trim removed 0 bases at V and 7 bases at J, leaving 0 bases unmatched. The CDR3 DNA is TGTGCCAGCAGCTTGGTAGCGGGGAATGAGCAGTTCTTC. Amino acid sequence: CASSLVAGNEQFF. Filled out from reference TRBV5-6 and TRBJ2-1, the complete variable domain reads DAGVTQSPTHLIKTRGQQVTLRCSPKSGHDTVSWYQQALGQGPQFIFQYYEEEERQRGNFPDRFSGHQFPNYSSELNVNALLLGDSALYLCASSLVAGNEQFFGPGTRLTVL.

The chain employs TRBV2 and TRBJ2-7, with 8 positions matching TRBD2. V trimming: 7 bases; J trimming: 5 bases; junction bases outside the gene matches: 19. The CDR3 has 17 amino acids. Germline V gene lookup returns CDR1 SNHLY and CDR2 FYNNEI. The CDR3 here is CASTPLSGMPGSHEQYF. CDR3 sequence (DNA): TGTGCCAGCACTCCCCTTAGCGGGATGCCGGGTAGCCACGAGCAGTACTTC.

The rearrangement links TRBV28 to TRBJ1-4; D is unclear. The CDR3 sequence is 13 residues long. V was clipped by 7 bases and J by 0 bases, with 6 bases between them. Germline CDR1 and CDR2: MDHEN and SYDVKM. CDR3 sequence: CASTRPTNEKLFF. Written as DNA, the CDR3 is TGTGCCAGCACCAGGCCAACTAATGAAAAACTGTTTTTT.

The chain joins TRBV13 to TRBJ2-1; 12 bases align to TRBD2. CDR1 and CDR2 (germline): PRHDT, FYEKMQ (reference sequence). Trimming cost V 5 bases and J 4 bases; bases outside gene matches: 6. This CDR3 contains 16 residues. CDR3 sequence: CASSTGLAGLYNEQFF. CDR3 in DNA: TGTGCCAGCAGCACCGGACTAGCGGGACTATACAATGAGCAGTTCTTC.

This rearrangement joins TRBV19 to TRBJ2-3; 7 nucleotides align to TRBD2. CDR1 and CDR2 from the germline V gene are LNHDA and SQIVND (reference sequence). V lost 3 bases to trimming and J lost 1 base; unmatched junction nucleotides: 4. CDR3 length: 15 residues. The DNA of the CDR3 is TGTGCCAGTAGTATGGCGGGAGCTGGCACAGATACGCAGTATTTT. Encoded protein: CASSMAGAGTDTQYF. Drawing the rest from reference TRBV19 and TRBJ2-3, the complete variable domain is DGGITQSPKYLFRKEGQNVTLSCEQNLNHDAMYWYRQDPGQGLRLIYYSQIVNDFQKGDIAEGYSVSREKKESFPLTVTSAQKNPTAFYLCASSMAGAGTDTQYFGPGTRLTVL.

The CDR3: CASSFIGTGEYEQYF. The CDR3 DNA follows: TGTGCCAGCAGCTTCATAGGGACAGGAGAGTACGAGCAGTACTTC. The gene calls are TRBV7-2 and TRBJ2-7; 8 bases map to TRBD1. Germline-derived CDR1 and CDR2 are SGHTA and FQGNSA. The CDR3 is 15 residues long. Trimming at V came to 3 bases and at J to 4 bases, leaving 8 bases not matched to a gene. Filled out from reference TRBV7-2 and TRBJ2-7, the complete variable domain reads GAGVSQSPSNKVTEKGKDVELRCDPISGHTALYWYRQSLGQGLEFLIYFQGNSAPDKSGLPSDRFSAERTGGSVSTLTIQRTQQEDSAVYLCASSFIGTGEYEQYFGPGTRLTVT.

This chain joins TRBV5-6 and TRBJ2-2; the D is unclear. V gave up 0 bases and J gave up 4 bases, with 16 bases separating them. This CDR3 comprises 17 residues. CDR1 and CDR2 (germline): SGHDT, YYEEEE. The CDR3 DNA follows: TGTGCCAGCAGCTTGGATGCGAGCATTCCGTTCACCGGGGAGCTGTTTTTT. Amino acids: CASSLDASIPFTGELFF.

The J gene is TRBJ2-3, the V gene TRBV6-6; maybe TRBD1 (6 bases). The CDR3 runs to 15 residues. V lost 7 bases and J lost 3, with 17 bases in between. The germline V gene encodes CDR1 MNHNY and CDR2 SVGAGI (reference sequence). The CDR3 here is CASTHREQGTDTQYF. The CDR3 DNA reads as TGTGCCAGCACCCACAGGGAGCAGGGGACAGATACGCAGTATTTT.

The chain combines TRBV28 with TRBJ1-1; D call uncertain. This CDR3 has 13 amino acids. CDR1 and CDR2 (germline): MDHEN, SYDVKM. Trimming stripped 7 bases from V and 1 base from J, with 10 bases between. As DNA, the CDR3 is TGTGCCAGCAATGGCGGGGAGAACACTGAAGCTTTCTTT. Protein product: CASNGGENTEAFF.